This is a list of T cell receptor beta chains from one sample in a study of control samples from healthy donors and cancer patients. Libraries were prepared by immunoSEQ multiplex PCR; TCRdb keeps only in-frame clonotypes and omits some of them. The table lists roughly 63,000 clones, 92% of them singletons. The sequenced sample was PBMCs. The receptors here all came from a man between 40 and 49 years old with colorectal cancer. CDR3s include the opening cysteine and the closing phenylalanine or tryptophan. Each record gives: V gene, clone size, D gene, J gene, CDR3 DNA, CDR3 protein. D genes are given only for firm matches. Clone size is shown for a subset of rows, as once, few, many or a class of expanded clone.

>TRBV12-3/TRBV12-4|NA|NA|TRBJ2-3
TGTGCCAGCAGTTTTATCAGGAATACGCAGTATTTT
CASSFIRNTQYF
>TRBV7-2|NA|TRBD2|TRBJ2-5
TGTGCCAGCAGCAAACTAGCGGGGGTAGAGACCCAGTACTTC
CASSKLAGVETQYF
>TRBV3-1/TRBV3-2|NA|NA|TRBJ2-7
TGTGCCAGCAGCCACGGGATCTACGAGCAGTACTTC
CASSHGIYEQYF
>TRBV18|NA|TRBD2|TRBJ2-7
TGTGCCAGCTCACCCCCAGGGCGGGGGGGAAACGAGCAGTACTTC
CASSPPGRGGNEQYF
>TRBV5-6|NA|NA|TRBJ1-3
TGTGCCAGCAGCTCTAAGCGGAACTCTGGAAACACCATATATTTT
CASSSKRNSGNTIYF
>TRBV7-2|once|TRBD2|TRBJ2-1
TGTGCCAGCAGCTTAGTTAGCGGGGGGTACAATGAGCAGTTCTTC
CASSLVSGGYNEQFF
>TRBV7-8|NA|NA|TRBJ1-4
TGTGCCAGCAGCTTGGGGAAAGGAAGCGAAAAACTGTTTTTT
CASSLGKGSEKLFF
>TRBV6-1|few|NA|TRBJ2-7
TGTGCCAGCAGTGAAGCGTATAACAGGGTTTTCTACGAGCAGTACTTC
CASSEAYNRVFYEQYF
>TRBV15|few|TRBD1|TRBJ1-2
TGTGCCACCAGCAGAGATATACAGGGGCGCTATGGCTACACCTTC
CATSRDIQGRYGYTF
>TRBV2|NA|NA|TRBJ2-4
TGTGCCAGCATAGAGAGGGGTGGGAAAAACATTCAGTACTTC
CASIERGGKNIQYF
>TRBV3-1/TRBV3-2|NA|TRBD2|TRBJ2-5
TGTGCCAGCAGCCCTGGGCGGGGCCTAGCGGGGGGTGGACCAAGGGAGACCCAGTACTTC
CASSPGRGLAGGGPRETQYF
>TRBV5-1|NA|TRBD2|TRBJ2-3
TGCGCCAGCAGGGCTAGCGGGACTAGCACAGATACGCAGTATTTT
CASRASGTSTDTQYF
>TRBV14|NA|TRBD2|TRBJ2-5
TGTGCCAGCAGCCAACGACTAGCGGGGGGGCAAGAGACCCAGTACTTC
CASSQRLAGGQETQYF
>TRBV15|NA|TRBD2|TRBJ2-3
TGTGCCACCAGCAGGGGACTAGCGGGACTCACAGATACGCAGTATTTT
CATSRGLAGLTDTQYF
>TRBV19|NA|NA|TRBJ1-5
TGTGCCAGTAGTACGCCACCCCGGACCGCGGATAGCAATCAGCCCCAGCATTTT
CASSTPPRTADSNQPQHF
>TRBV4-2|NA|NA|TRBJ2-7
TGTGCCAGCAGCCAAGCATCGCTGGCGGCCCCCTACGAGCAGTACTTC
CASSQASLAAPYEQYF
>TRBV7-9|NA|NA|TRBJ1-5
TGTGCCAGCAGCTTAGGCGCCAGCAATCAGCCCCAGCATTTT
CASSLGASNQPQHF
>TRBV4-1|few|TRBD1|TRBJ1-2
TGCGCCAGCAGCCAAGATCAGGGCAGGGGGAGGCGGGTTCATGGCTACACCTTC
CASSQDQGRGRRVHGYTF
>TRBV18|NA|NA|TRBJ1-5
TGTGCCAGCTCACCTCTCGCCGGGGGCACGGAGCCCCAGCATTTT
CASSPLAGGTEPQHF
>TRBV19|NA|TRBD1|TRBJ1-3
TGTGCCAGTCCCCTCTCGAGGGGGCGATTGCACACCATATATTTT
CASPLSRGRLHTIYF
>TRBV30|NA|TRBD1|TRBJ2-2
TGTGCCTGGGGGACAGGGAACACCGGGGAGCTGTTTTTT
CAWGTGNTGELFF
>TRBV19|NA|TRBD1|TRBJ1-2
TGTGCCAGTAGAAGAGACCGGACAGGGGGCCTCTCTGGCTACACCTTC
CASRRDRTGGLSGYTF
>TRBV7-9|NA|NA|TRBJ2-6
TGTGCCAGCAGCCCCGGGGCCTCCCCTGGGGCCAACGTCCTGACTTTC
CASSPGASPGANVLTF
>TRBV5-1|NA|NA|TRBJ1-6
TGCGCCAGCAGAGTAAACTCCTATAATTCACCCCTCCACTTT
CASRVNSYNSPLHF
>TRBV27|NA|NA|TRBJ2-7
TGTGCCAGCAGTTTATCGCGAGCCCCCTACGAGCAGTACTTC
CASSLSRAPYEQYF
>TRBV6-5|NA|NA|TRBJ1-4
TGTGCCAGCAGTAAACAGGTCGAGGGTGAAAAACTGTTTTTT
CASSKQVEGEKLFF
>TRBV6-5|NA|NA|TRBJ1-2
TGTGCCAGCTTCGCAGGGTACTATGGCTACACCTTC
CASFAGYYGYTF
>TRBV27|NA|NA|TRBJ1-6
TGTGCCAGCAGTCGCGACAGAAATAATTCACCCCTCCACTTT
CASSRDRNNSPLHF
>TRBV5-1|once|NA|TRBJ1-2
TGCGCCAGCAGCTTGGCTGGCGGAGGGGGCTACACCTTC
CASSLAGGGGYTF
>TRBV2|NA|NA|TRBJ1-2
TGTGCCAGCAGAGAACAAGGAGGCATATATGGCTACACCTTC
CASREQGGIYGYTF
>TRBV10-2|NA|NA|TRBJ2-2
TGCGCCAGCAGTGGAGGGGGCGGGGCCCAGACCGGGGAGCTGTTTTTT
CASSGGGGAQTGELFF
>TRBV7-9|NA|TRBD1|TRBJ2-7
TGTGCCAGCAGCAGGACAGGGGACGAGCAGTACTTC
CASSRTGDEQYF
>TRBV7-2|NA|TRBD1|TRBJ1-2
TGTGCCAGCAGCTTCCCGGGACAGGGGGCGTATGGCTACACCTTC
CASSFPGQGAYGYTF